This T cell receptor (beta chain) appears in the sequencing data of a study of beta chain features in type 1 diabetes. Study-wide findings and caveats: Researchers could not determine here whether HLA type influences TCRB rearrangement.

Of the isolated RNA, all was reverse transcribed, and so the sequenced material was expressed TCRB transcripts. Generated by immunoSEQ multiplex PCR, the TCRdb table keeps only in-frame clones and is missing some. The table has some 240,000 clones, about a tenth seen once; the top ten hold 1% to 1.5%. This clone showed up just a few times. The target antigen is unknown. The CDR3 has 16 amino acids. The trim removed 4 bases at V and 9 bases at J, leaving 12 bases unmatched. CDR1 and CDR2 from the germline V gene are SGHVS and FQNEAQ. Markers CD45RO/CCR7/CD25/CD127/CD95/CD27 served to sort CD4+ naive, central memory, regulatory and stem cell-like memory cells.

The chain couples TRBV7-8 to TRBJ2-1; 10 bases agree with TRBD2. Specimen: central memory CD4+ T cells from blood. The source of this sequence is a man in his late teens or twenties in good health. CDR3 nucleotide sequence: TGTGCCAGCAGCTCGTTGTCTAGCGGGAGTCAGGGTGAGCAGTTCTTC. Residues: CASSSLSSGSQGEQFF.